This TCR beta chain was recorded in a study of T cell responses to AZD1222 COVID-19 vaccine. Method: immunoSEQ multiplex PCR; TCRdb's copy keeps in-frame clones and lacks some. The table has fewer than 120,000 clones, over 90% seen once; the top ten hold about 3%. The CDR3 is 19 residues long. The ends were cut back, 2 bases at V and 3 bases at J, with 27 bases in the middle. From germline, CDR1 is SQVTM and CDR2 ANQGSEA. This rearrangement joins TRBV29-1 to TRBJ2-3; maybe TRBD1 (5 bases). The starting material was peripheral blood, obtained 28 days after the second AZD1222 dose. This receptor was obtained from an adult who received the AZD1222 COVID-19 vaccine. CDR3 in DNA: TGCAGCGTTGAAACCCCCCTTGGTAGATCAGGGAAGGTGACAGATACGCAGTATTTT. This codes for CSVETPLGRSGKVTDTQYF.